The following is a T cell receptor (beta chain) sequence with its context. The sample comes from a study of shared clonotypes between healthy human individuals. Using immunoSEQ multiplex PCR, the repertoire was profiled, and TCRdb retains in-frame clones only, with some absent. The profile shows about 980,000 clones, around 80% of them singletons. The CDR3 loop spans 17 amino acids. The ends lost 5 bases at V and 5 bases at J; junction bases unmatched: 14. CDR1 is MNHEY and CDR2 is SMNVEV in the germline V gene (reference sequence). This chain connects TRBV27 to TRBJ2-5, with TRBD1 matching over 10 bases. This receptor was taken from a man younger than 30 in good health. Sequenced material: memory CD4+ T cells sorted from blood. Subset denoted: CD45RA-negative fraction. The CDR3 spells CASSLLFPTGGGETQYF. CDR3 in DNA: TGTGCCAGCAGTCTACTCTTCCCGACAGGGGGCGGTGAGACCCAGTACTTC.